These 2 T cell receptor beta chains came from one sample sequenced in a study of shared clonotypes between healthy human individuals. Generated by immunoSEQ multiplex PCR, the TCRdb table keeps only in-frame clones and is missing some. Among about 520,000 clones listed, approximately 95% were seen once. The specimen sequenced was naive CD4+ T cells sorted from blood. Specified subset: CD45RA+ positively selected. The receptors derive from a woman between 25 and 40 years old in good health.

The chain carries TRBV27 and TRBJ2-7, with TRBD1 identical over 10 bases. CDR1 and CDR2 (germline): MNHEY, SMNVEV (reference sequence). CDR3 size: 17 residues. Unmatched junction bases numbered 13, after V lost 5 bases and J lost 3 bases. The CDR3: CASSRNPRDRGLYEQYF. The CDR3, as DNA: TGTGCCAGCAGTAGAAACCCGCGGGACAGGGGTCTCTACGAGCAGTACTTC.

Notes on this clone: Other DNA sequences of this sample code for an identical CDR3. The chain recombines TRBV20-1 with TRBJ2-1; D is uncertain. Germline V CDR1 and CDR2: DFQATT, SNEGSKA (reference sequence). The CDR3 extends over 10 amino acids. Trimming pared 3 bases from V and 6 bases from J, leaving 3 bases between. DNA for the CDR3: TGCAGTGCTAGTTCCAATGAGCAGTTCTTC. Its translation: CSASSNEQFF.